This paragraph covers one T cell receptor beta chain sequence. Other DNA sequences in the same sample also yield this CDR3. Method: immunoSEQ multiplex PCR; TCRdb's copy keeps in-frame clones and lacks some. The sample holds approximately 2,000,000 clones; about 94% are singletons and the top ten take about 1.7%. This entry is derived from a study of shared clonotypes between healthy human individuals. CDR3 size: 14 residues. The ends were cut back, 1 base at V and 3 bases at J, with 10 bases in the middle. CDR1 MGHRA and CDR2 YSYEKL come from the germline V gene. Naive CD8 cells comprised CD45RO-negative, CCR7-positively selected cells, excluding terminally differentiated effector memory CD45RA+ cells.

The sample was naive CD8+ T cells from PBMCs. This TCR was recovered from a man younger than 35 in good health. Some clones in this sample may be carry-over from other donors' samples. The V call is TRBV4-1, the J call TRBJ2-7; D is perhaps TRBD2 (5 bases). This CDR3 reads CASSQGEGVYEQYF. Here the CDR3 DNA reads TGCGCCAGCAGCCAAGGAGAGGGAGTCTACGAGCAGTACTTC.